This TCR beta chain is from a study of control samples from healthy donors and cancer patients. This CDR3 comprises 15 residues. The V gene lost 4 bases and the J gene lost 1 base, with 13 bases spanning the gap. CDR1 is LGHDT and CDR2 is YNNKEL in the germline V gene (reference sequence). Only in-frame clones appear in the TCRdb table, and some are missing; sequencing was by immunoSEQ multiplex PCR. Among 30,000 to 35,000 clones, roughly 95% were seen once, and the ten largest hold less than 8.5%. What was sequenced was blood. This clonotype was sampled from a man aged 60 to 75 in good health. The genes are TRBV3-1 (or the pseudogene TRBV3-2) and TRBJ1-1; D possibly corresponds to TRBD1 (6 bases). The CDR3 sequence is CASSRTAGANTEAFF. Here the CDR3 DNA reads TGTGCCAGCAGCCGAACCGCGGGGGCGAACACTGAAGCTTTCTTT.